Listed below are T cell receptor beta chains from one sample, sequenced in a study of CD8 T cells in ankylosing spondylitis. Via MiXCR, TCRdb re-called the 5' RACE reads, giving one row per CDR3 protein. The table records 350,000 or so distinct CDR3 sequences, 11% of them present only once. Sequencing was done on a sample of blood, either unsorted or a sorted T cell fraction (not recorded which). The source of these receptors is a female donor with ankylosing spondylitis or in good health (not recorded which). Each CDR3 is given with its conserved first and last residue. Fields, in order: J gene, clone size, V gene, D gene, CDR3 DNA, CDR3 protein. A D gene is named only where the DNA matches it firmly. A clone size is listed for some rows: how often the clone was seen (once, few, many), or a class if it is expanded.

TRBJ2-1	.	TRBV20-1	TRBD2	TGCAGTGCTAGGGCAACCAGCGGGGTCTACAATGAGCAGTTCTTC	CSARATSGVYNEQFF
TRBJ1-5	.	TRBV29-1	TRBD1	TGCAGCGTCGCAACCGGGACAGGGGATCAGCCCCAGCATTTT	CSVATGTGDQPQHF
TRBJ2-1	few	TRBV29-1	TRBD2	TGCAGCGTCGTCCCATCGAGCGGGGTCTTTGGTGAGCAGTTCTTC	CSVVPSSGVFGEQFF
TRBJ1-2	few	TRBV14	.	TGTGCCAGCAGCCAAGATCTGTTGGGGTATGGCTACACCTTC	CASSQDLLGYGYTF
TRBJ2-1	medium-sized	TRBV7-2	TRBD2	TGTGCCAGCAGCCTATCCGGGACTAGCGCTTACAATGAGCAGTTCTTC	CASSLSGTSAYNEQFF
TRBJ2-3	many	TRBV12-3/TRBV12-4	TRBD2	TGTGCCAGCAGTCCCTCACCCATCTTTAGCGGGGCGCCATTTAAAGATACGCAGTATTTT	CASSPSPIFSGAPFKDTQYF
TRBJ2-4	many	TRBV19	.	TGTGCCAGTACCCCGCGGGACACCCAAGGAAACATTCAGTACTTC	CASTPRDTQGNIQYF
TRBJ2-7	many	TRBV20-1	.	TGCAGTGCTCGGAGAAATGCGGCCGAGCAGTACTTC	CSARRNAAEQYF
TRBJ1-1	.	TRBV7-3	TRBD1	TGTGCCAGCAGCCTAAACAGGGGAGGTGAAGCTTTCTTT	CASSLNRGGEAFF
TRBJ1-2	.	TRBV12-3/TRBV12-4	.	TGTGCCAGCGCCGACGGAATCTATGGCTACACCTTC	CASADGIYGYTF
TRBJ1-3	many	TRBV5-1	.	TGCGCCAGCAGCTTGGACCTAACAGGAGCTGGAAACACCATATATTTT	CASSLDLTGAGNTIYF
TRBJ2-5	many	TRBV30	TRBD1	TGTGCCTGTGTCCTTTTAGGGGGCGAGACCCAGTACTTC	CACVLLGGETQYF
TRBJ2-5	many	TRBV20-1	.	TGCAGTGCTAGAACCCTAGAACTCCAAGAGACCCAGTACTTC	CSARTLELQETQYF
TRBJ2-2	.	TRBV27	.	TGTGCCAGCAGTTTACAGGGGGGATTCACCGGGGAGCTGTTTTTT	CASSLQGGFTGELFF
TRBJ2-7	many	TRBV5-1	.	TGCGCCAGCAGCTTGGTCGGCAGGAACGAGCAGTACTTC	CASSLVGRNEQYF
TRBJ1-1	many	TRBV20-1	.	TGCAGTGCTAGAGATCCCGGGTCCATGAACACTGAAGCTTTCTTT	CSARDPGSMNTEAFF
TRBJ2-1	few	TRBV11-1	TRBD2	TGTGCCAGCAGCTTAGGGGGACTAGCGGAGACCCGGCAGAATGAGCAGTTCTTC	CASSLGGLAETRQNEQFF
TRBJ1-3	many	TRBV6-1	.	TGTGCCAGCAGGGAGAGCTCTGGAAACACCATATATTTT	CASRESSGNTIYF
TRBJ2-7	many	TRBV7-9	.	TGTGCCAGCAGCTTGGCCGGGGCGAACCTTTACGAGCAGTACTTC	CASSLAGANLYEQYF
TRBJ2-7	.	TRBV20-1	.	TGCAGTGCTAGTCTTTGGGGCAGAAACTACGAGCAGTACTTC	CSASLWGRNYEQYF
TRBJ2-5	few	TRBV9	.	TGTGCCAGCAGCTCCTGGGCCTCCCCCGGGGAGACCCAGTACTTC	CASSSWASPGETQYF
TRBJ2-3	many	TRBV20-1	.	TGCAGTGCTAACGAGGGAGTTAGCACAGATACGCAGTATTTT	CSANEGVSTDTQYF
TRBJ1-2	many	TRBV3-1	.	TGTGCCAGCAGTTCAAGTGGGGCACGAACTAACTATGGCTACACCTTC	CASSSSGARTNYGYTF
TRBJ2-7	few	TRBV3-1	.	TGTGCCAGCAGCCAAGTTGTTACATCGGGTACCGAGCAGTACTTC	CASSQVVTSGTEQYF
TRBJ2-2	many	TRBV5-1	.	TGCGCCAGCAGCCCGAGGCCCGGGGAGCTGTTTTTT	CASSPRPGELFF
TRBJ2-2	few	TRBV5-5	.	TGTGCCAGCAGCTTGGAAGGGGGGCGGCTCACCGGGGAGCTGTTTTTT	CASSLEGGRLTGELFF
TRBJ2-2	.	TRBV5-1	.	TGCGCCAGCAGCCCCGGCCTAGGGCTGAACACCGGGGAGCTGTTTTTT	CASSPGLGLNTGELFF
TRBJ1-5	many	TRBV20-1	.	TGCAGTGCTAGAGACCCGGGGGCGAGTCAGCCCCAGCATTTT	CSARDPGASQPQHF
TRBJ2-1	many	TRBV10-3	TRBD2	TGTGCCATCAGTGAGTCCGTAGCGGGGGCATACAATGAGCAGTTCTTC	CAISESVAGAYNEQFF
TRBJ2-1	many	TRBV7-9	.	TGTGCCAGCAGCTTAGTTGGCGGGATGCAGTTCTTC	CASSLVGGMQFF
TRBJ1-3	many	TRBV6-5	.	TGTGCCAGCAGTTACGATCAGGGCGCCGGAAACACCATATATTTT	CASSYDQGAGNTIYF
TRBJ2-2	few	TRBV5-1	TRBD1	TGCGCCAGCAGCTCGGACAGGGGGCCGTACACCGGGGAGCTGTTTTTT	CASSSDRGPYTGELFF
TRBJ2-7	.	TRBV3-1	.	TGTGCCAGCAGCCCTTTGGGGGGCGAGCAGTACTTC	CASSPLGGEQYF
TRBJ2-3	.	TRBV9	.	TGTGCCAGCAGCGTAGGAGGGGCGGGGGCGGCAGATACGCAGTATTTT	CASSVGGAGAADTQYF
TRBJ2-5	.	TRBV9	TRBD2	TGTGCCAGCAGCGAGATAGCGGGGAACAAGGGTACCCAGTACTTC	CASSEIAGNKGTQYF
TRBJ2-1	many	TRBV5-1	TRBD2	TGCGCCAGCAGCTATGGACTAGTTGGGTCAGATGAGCAGTTCTTC	CASSYGLVGSDEQFF
TRBJ2-7	many	TRBV21-1	.	TGTGCCAGCAGCAAACGTGGACAGCCCTACGAGCAGTACTTC	CASSKRGQPYEQYF
TRBJ2-1	many	TRBV9	.	TGTGCCAGCAGCACGGGCCACCGAGATGAGCAGTTCTTC	CASSTGHRDEQFF
TRBJ2-3	.	TRBV12-3/TRBV12-4	.	TGTGCCAGCACCCAAACCGATACGCAGTATTTT	CASTQTDTQYF
TRBJ2-5	many	TRBV9	.	TGTGCCAGCAGCTTCTCGGGACTTGGAGAGACCCAGTACTTC	CASSFSGLGETQYF